Sequencing of this T cell receptor beta chain was carried out in a study of T-cell memory formation after mild COVID-19. The length of the CDR3 is 16 residues. MiXCR was run by TCRdb on the 5' RACE reads, yielding one entry per CDR3 protein. The sample yields some 250,000 distinct CDR3 sequences, 8.5% to 9.5% seen once. There are a few counts of this clonotype. Sequences were obtained from PBMCs or a T cell subset sorted from them (not recorded which). The TCR was taken from a man aged 18 to 35 who had mild COVID-19 (a few samples of this study predate the infection). Cell type and time point are not known. The gene calls are TRBV21-1 and TRBJ2-7; the D call in the table, TRBD1, was not verified against the DNA. TRBV21-1 is labeled a pseudogene. CDR3 residues: CASSNDSRDTYYEQYV. CDR3 DNA: TGTGCCAGCAGCAACGATAGCCGGGACACCTACTACGAGCAGTACGTC.